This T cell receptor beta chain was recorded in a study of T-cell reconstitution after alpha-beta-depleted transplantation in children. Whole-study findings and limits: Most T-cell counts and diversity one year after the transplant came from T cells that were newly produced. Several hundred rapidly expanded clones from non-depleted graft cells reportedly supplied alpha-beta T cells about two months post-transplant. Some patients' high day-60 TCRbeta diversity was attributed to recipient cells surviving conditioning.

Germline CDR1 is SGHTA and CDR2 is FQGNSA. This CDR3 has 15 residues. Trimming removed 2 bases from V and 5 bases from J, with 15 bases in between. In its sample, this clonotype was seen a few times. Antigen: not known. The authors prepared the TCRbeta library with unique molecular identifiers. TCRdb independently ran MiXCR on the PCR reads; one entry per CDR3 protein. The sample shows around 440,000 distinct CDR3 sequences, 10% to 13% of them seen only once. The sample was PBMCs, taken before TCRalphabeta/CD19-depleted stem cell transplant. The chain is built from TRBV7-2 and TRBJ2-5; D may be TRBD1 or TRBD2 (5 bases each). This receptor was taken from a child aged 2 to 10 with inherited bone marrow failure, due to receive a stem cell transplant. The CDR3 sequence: CASSLMGRVLETQYF. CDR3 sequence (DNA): TGTGCCAGCAGCTTAATGGGGCGGGTTTTGGAGACCCAGTACTTC. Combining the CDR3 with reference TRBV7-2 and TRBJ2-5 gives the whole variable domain GAGVSQSPSNKVTEKGKDVELRCDPISGHTALYWYRQSLGQGLEFLIYFQGNSAPDKSGLPSDRFSAERTGGSVSTLTIQRTQQEDSAVYLCASSLMGRVLETQYFGPGTRLLVL.